This TCR beta chain derives from a study of T cells after posttransplantation cyclophosphamide. Assay used: immunoSEQ multiplex PCR; TCRdb lists only in-frame clones, some missing. Recorded here are 30,000 to 45,000 clones, none singletons. The CDR3 runs 14 residues. V shed 0 bases and J shed 2 bases, with 8 bases lying between them. Germline V CDR1 and CDR2: SGHRS, YFSETQ. The chain links TRBV5-1 to TRBJ1-2; D is possibly TRBD1 (6 bases). Sequenced sample: PBMCs. The source of this sequence is a girl aged 5-17 years in good health, CMV-negative, and a related stem cell transplant donor. The CDR3 DNA reads TGCGCCAGCAGCTTGGACCAGGGGAACTATGGCTACACCTTC. Amino acids: CASSLDQGNYGYTF.